The clone carrying this T cell receptor (beta chain) was detected only a few times. This entry comes from a study of T-cell reconstitution after alpha-beta-depleted transplantation in children. CDR3 size: 12 residues. The V end was cut by 7 bases, the J end by 4 bases, with 9 bases between. Germline CDR1 reads SGHRS; CDR2 reads YFSETQ. TCRbeta library preparation incorporated unique molecular identifiers. TCRdb passed the PCR reads through MiXCR, listing each CDR3 protein once. Of 330,000 or so distinct CDR3 sequences in the sample, approximately 10% are singletons; the top ten hold 2% to 2.5%. The gene calls are TRBV5-1 and TRBJ2-1; possibly TRBD2 for D (6 bases). This clonotype was sampled from a human donor who donated a stem cell graft to a child with acute lymphoblastic leukemia. Sequencing used PBMCs from the stem cell graft donor, obtained from the stem cell graft. CDR3 nucleotides: TGCGCCAGCTCCCGGGGGTACAATGAGCAGTTCTTC. Its translation: CASSRGYNEQFF.